This TCR beta chain comes out of a study of cytomegalovirus exposure and HLA in healthy donors. Study results and limitations: Presence/absence analysis assumed near-uniform sequencing depth across donors.

The PCR used 60 Vbeta and 13 Jbeta primers. Measured with immunoSEQ multiplex PCR; TCRdb has only the in-frame clones, and not every one. The sample has roughly 200,000 clones, around 80% seen once; the top ten hold 3.7%. In the case of this clone: What it binds is not known.

The CDR3 is made up of 16 amino acids. Germline CDR1 is SQVTM and CDR2 is ANQGSEA. Trimming removed 3 bases at V and 0 bases at J, with 14 bases between. The sequencing sample was made of PBMCs. The rearrangement links TRBV29-1 to TRBJ1-4; D is uncertain. The TCR originated in a woman aged 55-70 years in good health and CMV-seropositive. CDR3 loop: CSVEGKTGATNEKLFF. CDR3 in DNA: TGCAGCGTTGAGGGGAAGACCGGGGCAACTAATGAAAAACTGTTTTTT.